The present TCR beta chain was sequenced within a study of OX40 agonist ivuxolimab in advanced cancers. As for the study more broadly: Ivuxolimab, which targeted the costimulatory receptor OX40 (CD134), was an agonistic, fully human IgG2 monoclonal antibody. Intravenous ivuxolimab was administered to patients every 2 weeks at six dose levels: 0.01, 0.1, 0.3, 1.5, 3 and 10 mg/kg. Of the approximately 50 patients in dose escalation, around 20 had hepatocellular carcinoma, approximately 15 had melanoma, 9 had renal cell carcinoma and 9 had head and neck cancer. The dose-escalation cohort was about 86% male with a mean age of about 58 years, ranging from about 20 to 85. Prior anti-PD-1, anti-PD-L1 or anti-CTLA-4 therapy was permitted, and checkpoint inhibitors had been received by about 37% of dose-escalation patients. Three dose-escalation patients achieved partial responses, one with hepatocellular carcinoma and two with cutaneous melanoma. The point of sequencing TCRbeta in the periphery was to test whether ivuxolimab changed TCR sequence diversity and drove clonal T-cell expansion. The paper reports the monotherapy dose-escalation portion (N of about 47 patients) of the phase I ivuxolimab trial.

To sequence the TCRbeta CDR3 region, genomic DNA was isolated from the sorted cells. TCRbeta CDR3 regions were sequenced using the immunoSEQ Assay. This immuneACCESS table, as held by TCRdb, lists in-frame sequences with V and J called but not all clones. Of the missing ones, under half trace to an unresolved V gene in checked studies; the others have no known cause. This sample has fewer than 45,000 clones in its table, and 80% to 90% of those were observed once. The ten largest clones capture about 5.5% of the sample. Paper-wide results and their limitations: After ivuxolimab, more expanded clones were found on average in CD8+ T cells than in CD4+ T cells. Low levels of normalized T-cell clonal expansion were also seen in some patients who did not respond. In the 0.1-3.0 mg/kg groups, partial responders were among the patients with the lowest normalized peripheral clonal expansion, particularly in CD8+ T cells. Which antigens the clonally expanded peripheral T cells were specific for was not determined. Clonal expansion of both CD4+ and CD8+ blood T cells was observed from baseline to week 6 at doses 0.1 to 3.0 mg/kg.

With regard to this clone: No antigen is known for it. Base qualities are not at hand, and no much larger clone is one base apart.

Patients with autoimmune disease history or receiving systemic immunosuppression were excluded from the trial. Peripheral blood for TCR sequencing was collected from all dose cohorts at baseline, on cycle 4 day 1, and on cycle 7 day 1. Samples came from an open-label, multicenter, first-in-human phase I dose-escalation trial of ivuxolimab. Adults with locally advanced or metastatic head and neck squamous cell, hepatocellular, melanoma or renal cell carcinoma were enrolled in the trial. CD4+ and CD8+ T cells were sorted separately from peripheral blood before TCR sequencing. Compared with germline, V lacks 0 bases and J lacks 1 base; bases without a gene match: 4. Looking up the germline V gene (reference sequence) yields CDR1 SGHNT and CDR2 YYREEE. Spanning cysteine to phenylalanine, the CDR3 consists of 16 amino acids. The DNA shown is the 48-base CDR3, in frame from base 1.

The clonotype comes from an adult with an advanced solid tumor such as melanoma, head and neck, liver or kidney cancer. Recombination linked TRBV5-4 to TRBJ2-5; TRBD2 lines up with 9 middle nucleotides. The sample was CD4+ or CD8+ T cells sorted from blood, taken in a trial of the OX40 agonist ivuxolimab. The CDR3 corresponds to CASSLDFSGSQETQYF. The bases are TGTGCCAGCAGCTTGGATTTTAGCGGGAGCCAAGAGACCCAGTACTTC.